Below, 11 T cell receptor beta chains from the same sample are listed, as sequenced in a study of T cells after yellow fever vaccination. MiXCR was run by TCRdb on the 5' RACE reads, yielding one entry per CDR3 protein. The table lists just under 600,000 distinct CDR3 sequences, 13% of them singletons. The sample was PBMCs, taken on the day of the yellow fever booster vaccination. Receptors were obtained from a man aged 25-40 years who received the YFV17D yellow fever vaccine.

This sequence joins TRBV20-1 and TRBJ2-7; D unclear. This CDR3 region has 14 residues. Germline CDR1 is DFQATT and CDR2 is SNEGSKA (reference sequence). Trimming pared 7 bases from V and 3 bases from J, leaving 19 bases between. DNA for the CDR3: TGCAGTGTCCTAAGTCAATTCAGTAACTACGAGCAGTACTTC. This gives the protein CSVLSQFSNYEQYF.

This clonotype appeared a few times. The CDR3 coding sequence is TGTGCCAGCAGCTTAGCGTTCTACGAGCAGTACTTC. This sequence encodes CASSLAFYEQYF. The V gene is TRBV11-2, the J gene TRBJ2-7; D is ambiguous. The germline V gene encodes CDR1 SGHAT and CDR2 FQNNGV. Trimming left V 1 base short and J 3 bases short, with 4 bases between. The CDR3 contains 12 residues.

Many counts were recorded for this clonotype. The rearrangement uses TRBV12-3 or TRBV12-4 and TRBJ1-2; D may be TRBD1 (6 bases). This CDR3 contains 13 residues. V lost 10 bases and J 0 bases, leaving 12 bases between the germline ends. CDR3: CATRGVANYGYTF. CDR3 DNA sequence: TGTGCCACAAGGGGGGTTGCTAACTATGGCTACACCTTC.

In its sample, this clonotype was seen a few times. V is TRBV5-1 and J is TRBJ2-5; possibly TRBD2 for D (6 bases). Trimming shortened V by 1 base and J by 5 bases, and 15 bases separated the two germline ends. Per the germline V gene, CDR1 is SGHRS and CDR2 is YFSETQ. The CDR3 spans 15 residues. The CDR3 DNA sequence: TGCGCCAGCAGCTTGCAGTCGGGCCGGGGGGAGACCCAGTACTTC. Its protein is CASSLQSGRGETQYF. Filled out from reference TRBV5-1 and TRBJ2-5, the complete variable domain reads KAGVTQTPRYLIKTRGQQVTLSCSPISGHRSVSWYQQTPGQGLQFLFEYFSETQRNKGNFPGRFSGRQFSNSRSEMNVSTLELGDSALYLCASSLQSGRGETQYFGPGTRLLVL.

The sample holds many counts of this clonotype. The J gene is TRBJ2-7, the V gene TRBV11-3; D may be TRBD1 (8 bases). The CDR3 length is 14 residues. Germline assignment: CDR1 SGHNT and CDR2 YENEEA. With 5 bases removed from V and 6 bases from J, the gap between germline ends came to 17 bases. The CDR3 coding sequence is TGTGCCAGCAGCGGACAGGGAGGGCCACGCGAGCAGTACTTC. This translates into CASSGQGGPREQYF.

The V and J genes are TRBV20-1 and TRBJ2-7; TRBD2 agrees at 7 bases. Germline CDR1 reads DFQATT; CDR2 reads SNEGSKA (reference sequence). There are 15 residues in the CDR3. After removal of 1 base from V and 3 bases from J, the junction contained 9 bases not matched to a gene. Here the CDR3 DNA reads TGCAGTGCTAGAGGGGGTGCTAGCGGCTACTACGAGCAGTACTTC. As protein: CSARGGASGYYEQYF.

V is TRBV4-3 and J is TRBJ2-1; no clear D. The V and J ends lost 1 base and 0 bases respectively, with 7 bases between them. The CDR3 sequence is 15 residues long. Germline V gives CDR1 LGHNA, CDR2 YSLEER. CDR3 in DNA: TGCGCCAGCAGCCAAGTCGGAGCCTCCTACAATGAGCAGTTCTTC. This translates into CASSQVGASYNEQFF.

The rearrangement links TRBV23-1 to TRBJ2-2; D might be TRBD1 (6 bases). TRBV23-1 is known as an ORF, though its function is uncertain. The CDR3 has 15 amino acids. The V and J ends lost 8 bases and 4 bases respectively, with 17 bases between them. The CDR3 loop reads CASPLQGQLTGELFF. In nucleotides, the CDR3 is TGCGCCAGCCCTCTCCAGGGACAACTCACCGGGGAGCTGTTTTTT.

Concerning this clonotype: A much larger clone differs by one base, so this may be a read error. The chain joins TRBV24-1 to TRBJ2-1, with D tentatively TRBD1 or TRBD2 (6 bases each). Germline CDR1 is KGHDR and CDR2 is SFDVKD. The CDR3 length is 16 residues. The CDR3 region is CATMMGGEGGYNERFF. The CDR3 DNA sequence: TGTGCCACCATGATGGGGGGCGAGGGGGGTTACAATGAGCGGTTCTTC.

CDR3 in amino acids: CSASTGKSTDTQYF. CDR3 nucleotide sequence: TGCAGTGCTAGTACGGGGAAGAGCACAGATACGCAGTATTTT. The rearrangement uses TRBV20-1 and TRBJ2-3; D is possibly TRBD2 (5 bases). V dropped 3 bases and J dropped 0 bases, with 10 bases sitting between them. Looked up from germline, CDR1 is DFQATT and CDR2 is SNEGSKA (reference sequence). The length of the CDR3 is 14 residues.

V usage is TRBV20-1 and J usage is TRBJ2-5; either TRBD1 or TRBD2 may fit D (5 bases each). V lost 4 bases and J lost 1, with 10 bases in between. The CDR3 consists of 13 residues. Per germline, CDR1 DFQATT and CDR2 SNEGSKA (reference sequence). CDR3: CSATTGTQETQYF. The CDR3 nucleotides read TGCAGTGCTACAACGGGGACCCAAGAGACCCAGTACTTC.